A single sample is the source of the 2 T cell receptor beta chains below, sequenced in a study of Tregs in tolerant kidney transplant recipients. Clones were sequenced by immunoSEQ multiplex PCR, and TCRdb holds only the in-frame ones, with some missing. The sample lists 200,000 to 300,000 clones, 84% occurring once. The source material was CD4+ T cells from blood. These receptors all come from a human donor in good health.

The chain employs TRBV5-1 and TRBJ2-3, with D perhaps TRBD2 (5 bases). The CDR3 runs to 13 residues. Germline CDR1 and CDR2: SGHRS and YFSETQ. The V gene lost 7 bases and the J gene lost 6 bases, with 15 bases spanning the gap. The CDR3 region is CASGPQKRDTQYF. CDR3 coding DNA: TGCGCCAGCGGCCCTCAAAAGCGGGATACGCAGTATTTT.

DNA of the CDR3: TGTGCCAGCAGTGCTAGAATTAGTTCTAGCACAGATACGCAGTATTTT. Its translation: CASSARISSSTDTQYF. The chain carries TRBV6-1 and TRBJ2-3; D not certain. Germline loops: CDR1 MNHNS, CDR2 SASEGT. The germline V and J ends were trimmed by 4 bases and 0 bases, with 14 bases remaining between them. The CDR3 length is 16 residues.